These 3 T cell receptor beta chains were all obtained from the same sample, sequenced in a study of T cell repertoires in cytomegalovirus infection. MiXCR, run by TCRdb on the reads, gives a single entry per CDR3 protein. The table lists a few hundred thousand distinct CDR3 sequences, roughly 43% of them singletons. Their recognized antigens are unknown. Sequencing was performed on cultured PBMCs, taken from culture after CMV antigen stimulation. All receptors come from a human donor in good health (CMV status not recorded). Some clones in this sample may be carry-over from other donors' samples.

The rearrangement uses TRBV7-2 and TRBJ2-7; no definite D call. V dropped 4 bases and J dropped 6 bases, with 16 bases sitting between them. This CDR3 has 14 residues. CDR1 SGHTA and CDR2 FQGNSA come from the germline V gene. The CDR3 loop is CASSSPNLAAEQYF. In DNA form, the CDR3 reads TGTGCCAGCAGCTCCCCGAACCTGGCTGCCGAGCAGTACTTC. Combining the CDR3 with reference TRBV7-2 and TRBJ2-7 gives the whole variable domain GAGVSQSPSNKVTEKGKDVELRCDPISGHTALYWYRQSLGQGLEFLIYFQGNSAPDKSGLPSDRFSAERTGGSVSTLTIQRTQQEDSAVYLCASSSPNLAAEQYFGPGTRLTVT.

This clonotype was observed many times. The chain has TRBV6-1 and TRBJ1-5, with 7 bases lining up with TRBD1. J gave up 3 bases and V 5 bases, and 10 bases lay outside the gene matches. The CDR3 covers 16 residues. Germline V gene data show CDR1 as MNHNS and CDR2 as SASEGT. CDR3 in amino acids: CASSTGQLLANQPQHF. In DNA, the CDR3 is TGTGCCAGCAGTACGGGACAGTTACTAGCCAATCAGCCCCAGCATTTT.

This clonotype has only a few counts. The DNA of the CDR3 is TGTGCCAGCAGTGAAGCCCAAAAAAAGTCAGATACGCAGTATTTT. Translating it yields CASSEAQKKSDTQYF. The J gene is TRBJ2-3, the V gene TRBV25-1; D is uncertain. This CDR3 has 15 residues. The germline V gene encodes CDR1 MGHDK and CDR2 SYGVNS. Trimming stripped 2 bases from V and 4 bases from J, with 13 bases between.